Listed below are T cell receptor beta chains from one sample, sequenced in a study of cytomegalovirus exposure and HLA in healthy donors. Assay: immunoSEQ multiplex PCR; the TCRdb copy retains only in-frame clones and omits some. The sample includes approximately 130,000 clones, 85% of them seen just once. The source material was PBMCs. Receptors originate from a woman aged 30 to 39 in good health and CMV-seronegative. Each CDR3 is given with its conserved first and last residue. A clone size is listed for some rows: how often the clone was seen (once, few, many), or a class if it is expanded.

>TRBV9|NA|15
CASSGPGQGAGELFF
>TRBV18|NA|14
CASSPGRGGDGYTF
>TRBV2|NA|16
CATAAQRQGGDNEQFF
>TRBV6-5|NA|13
CASTTGLGSEQYF
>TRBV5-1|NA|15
CASSDRQGRESEQYF
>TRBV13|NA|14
CASSFTGGSYEQYF
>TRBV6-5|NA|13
CASSRIGSYGYTF
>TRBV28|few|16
CASSELGQGNNSPLHF
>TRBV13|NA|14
CASSPVGAAYEQYF
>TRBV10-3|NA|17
CAISEFVLADSTDTQYF
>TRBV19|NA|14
CASSIPGQGYGYTF
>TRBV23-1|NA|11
CASRDTYEQYF
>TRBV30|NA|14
CAWSKRGEIDTQYF
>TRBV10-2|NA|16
CASRIRTGAGRETQYF
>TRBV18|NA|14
CASSPPDRYETQYF
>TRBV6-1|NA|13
CASSAREAGELFF
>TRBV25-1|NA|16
CASSESYQGTDTEAFF
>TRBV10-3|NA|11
CAISPGTEAFF
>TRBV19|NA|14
CASKGELANTEAFF
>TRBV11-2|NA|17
CASSLGDRGSGTDTQYF
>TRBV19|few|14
CASSIVAGFGGYTF
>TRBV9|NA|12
CASSALVGTQYF
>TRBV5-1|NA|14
CASSGQGFGDTQYF
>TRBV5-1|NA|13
CASSPNRGLGYTF
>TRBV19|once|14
CASSGQGYTGELFF
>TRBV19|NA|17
CASSKSGGLSSYNEQFF
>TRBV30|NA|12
CAWSVGTGDYTF
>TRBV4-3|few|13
CASSQAGILGYTF
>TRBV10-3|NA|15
CATADREYYNSPLHF
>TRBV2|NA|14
CASSSGPGSYGYTF
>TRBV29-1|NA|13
CSVRQRPNTEAFF
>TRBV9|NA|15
CASSARSGNTDTQYF
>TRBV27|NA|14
CASSSRLAPETQYF
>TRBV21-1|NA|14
CASSETSGAYEQYF
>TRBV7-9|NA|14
CASSTRTGTDTQYF
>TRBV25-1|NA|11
CASSIGTEAFF
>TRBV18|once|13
CASSPLRDSLGFF
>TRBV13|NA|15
CASSSEGQGGEKLFF
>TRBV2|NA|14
CASSDKQSNQPQHF
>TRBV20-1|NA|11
CSARGQVTQHF
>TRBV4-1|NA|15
CASREAGTSTDTQYF
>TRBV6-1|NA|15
CASSEQLASTDTQYF
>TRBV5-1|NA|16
CASSLGGQSSGNTIYF
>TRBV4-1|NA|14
CASSQVVLAETQYF
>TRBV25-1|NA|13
CASRTGVNTEAFF
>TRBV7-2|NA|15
CASSPGAQGSTEAFF
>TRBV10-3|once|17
CAISESQGAGTNEKLFF
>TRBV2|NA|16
CASRGGRFANTGELFF
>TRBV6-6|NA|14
CASTNQGENYGYTF
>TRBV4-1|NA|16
CASSQAANGGAYEQYF
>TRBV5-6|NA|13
CASSALGGETQYF
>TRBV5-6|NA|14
CASSFLTGADGYTF
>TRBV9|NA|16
CASSVGVYGGDNEQFF
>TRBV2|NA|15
CASSWDRANIYEQYF
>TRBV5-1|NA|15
CASSLEAGSSGELFF
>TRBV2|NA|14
CASSPDRLNTEAFF
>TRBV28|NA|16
CASTLWGQGRNYGYTF
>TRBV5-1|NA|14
CASSLGQGLGGYTF
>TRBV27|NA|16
CASSRRSAGGGDTQYF
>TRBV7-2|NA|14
CASSSPGQIYGYTF